The entry that follows covers one T cell receptor beta chain sequence. It has no known antigen specificity. Per-nucleotide qualities are absent, and no much larger clonotype sits a single base away. The cohort was made up of about 610 healthy bone marrow donors. At the time of sampling, every cohort member was nominally healthy, though immune exposures that went unrecorded were likely present. The donor was CMV seropositive and belonged to the group of 250 to 300 seropositive cohort members. Every donor gave a peripheral blood sample, and the peripheral blood mononuclear cells from that sample were used for TCR beta sequencing. Genomic DNA was extracted from the blood cell samples with the Qiagen DNeasy Blood Extraction Kit. The sample is drawn from a study of cytomegalovirus exposure and HLA in healthy donors (dated 2017 in TCRdb). About the study as a whole: In an earlier analysis of fewer than 750 of the donors, 276 Gb of sequence data and roughly 100 million unique TCR beta sequences from roughly 200 million T cells were reported. About 280 gigabases of sequencing data and 70 million to 100 million unique TCR sequences made up an early release that covered fewer than 650 HLA-typed donors. The genetic ancestry cluster associated with self-reported Caucasian donors included over 80% of the roughly 380 genotyped donors. The aim of the study was to test whether cataloging public T cell receptors could identify signatures of past pathogen exposure. The study profiled the T cell repertoires of 500 to 800 subjects by immunosequencing and related them to cytomegalovirus serostatus. Along with the approximately 620-subject first cohort, a separate validation cohort of about 110 different subjects was used. To predict cytomegalovirus infection status, the study combined high-throughput TCR immunosequencing, statistical association of individual TCRs with disease status, and machine learning. In a later analysis, previously published TCR beta repertoires from several hundred donors were re-analyzed and high-resolution HLA genotyping was added so that TCR occurrence patterns could be studied. In the later analysis, no new phenotypic data were used to find candidate immune exposures; instead, reliance was placed on TCR beta sequences and their occurrence across donors. To decide whether each TCR beta V gene segment behaved as functional or pseudogenic, an earlier analysis of approximately 600 of the donors relied on high-throughput TCR beta sequencing. Donor age, sex, ethnicity and CMV serostatus were compiled together with the repertoire data. A later genetic analysis took genome-wide SNP genotypes for about 60% of the roughly 670 donors and used that subset as a discovery cohort. Every repertoire in the discovery cohort had been generated on one and the same sequencing platform. Class I and class II HLA loci were covered by the typing at four-digit resolution. Typing coverage differed by locus: A, B, C, DRB1 and DQB1 were typed in roughly 629-630 donors, DQA1 in 500 to 550, DPA1 in approximately 610, and DPB1 in roughly 450. About five DR-DQ haplotypes were treated as single units for association and clustering because of strong linkage in the cohort. Across 398 genotyped donors of the cohort, an average of approximately 240,000 unique TCR beta nucleotide sequences per donor were sequenced, and about a sixth of those sequences were non-productive.

The library was obtained by the immunoSEQ multiplex PCR assay. The multiplex PCR relied on a mix of 60 forward primers for TCR Vbeta segments and 13 reverse primers for TCR Jbeta segments. A multiplex PCR assay on genomic DNA amplified the CDR3 region of rearranged TCR beta genes. Amplified TCR beta libraries were sequenced as 87-base-pair reads on the Illumina HiSeq System. In the paper's pipeline: Across the roughly 670 repertoires, a later analysis counted approximately 83 million unique TCR beta chains, approximately 10 million of which were shared by at least two donors. A nearest-neighbor algorithm error-corrected the raw reads and collapsed the reads into unique sequences, merging closely related sequences to remove PCR and sequencing errors. Alignment of CDR3 sequences to IMGT reference sequences was used to assign V, D and J gene segments. For a sequence to be retained, at least a six-nucleotide match to both a V gene segment and a J gene segment was required. A rearrangement counted as productive if the CDR3 had no stop codons and remained in frame with V and J, and every other rearrangement counted as non-productive. Following IMGT convention, CDR3 was defined as the stretch from the second conserved V-encoded cysteine up to the conserved J-encoded phenylalanine. The earlier analysis of around 640 of the donors excluded sequences that lacked an unambiguous match to a single V gene segment. An earlier analysis of just under 600 of the donors called V segments functional above 56.7% productive rearrangements and segregating when the between-donor standard deviation exceeded 5%. A statistical classification framework was built for diagnosing cytomegalovirus status from the catalog of TCR beta chain sequences. In a later analysis, V and J genes were assigned by comparing TCR nucleotide sequences against IMGT/GENE-DB human TR gene sequences. A later analysis assigned CDR3 sequences and most-parsimonious VDJ recombination scenarios with the TCRdist pipeline. In a later analysis, each TCR beta chain was defined by its CDR3 amino acid sequence together with its V-gene family, and reads without a unique V-gene family were excluded. To address suspected cross-contamination and a sequencing artifact, a later analysis removed around 590 highly shared, low-generation-probability nucleotide sequences. A later analysis calculated a clonal expansion index for each public chain from normalized within-repertoire ranks of inferred template counts. A later analysis computed generation probabilities with a VDJ recombination model fitted to out-of-frame rearrangements, and checked the results against IGoR. In a later analysis, TCR-TCR, TCR-HLA and TCR-CMV co-occurrence was scored with hypergeometric tests, and a repertoire-size bias correction was applied to TCR pairs. A later analysis estimated false discovery rates by permuting HLA or CMV assignments 20 times. A later analysis grouped co-occurring TCRs with DBSCAN, adding TCRdist sequence similarity when clustering within HLA-allele-positive subsets. Repertoires with fewer than 30,000 or more than 120,000 public chains were left out of co-occurrence clustering, as were about 5 repertoires with anomalous nucleotide sharing. This immuneACCESS table, as held by TCRdb, lists in-frame sequences with V and J called but not all clones. Of the missing ones, under half trace to an unresolved V gene in checked studies; the others have no known cause. V and J calls and clone size are copied from that table; D and trimming were computed from the DNA. For this sample the table gives about 110,000 clones, of which 82% were detected only once. The top ten clones comprise approximately 2.6% of the sample.

Study-wide conclusions, independent of this receptor: At a false discovery rate of 0.05, a later analysis linked about 17,000 TCR beta sequences to specific HLA alleles. A cluster of highly shared sequence variants was judged likely to represent a technical artifact of the sequencing pipeline. In an earlier analysis of 587 of the donors, most TCR beta V segments appeared in productive rearrangements about 87% or about 30% of the time, broadly matching IMGT annotations. While some public TCRs were present in many individuals, most TCR sequences turned up only very rarely across donors. V-gene and J-gene trimming of TCR beta chains was associated with a missense DCLRE1C variant in a later genetic analysis, and the association was replicated in an independent cohort. In a later analysis, the rate of TCR association differed among HLA loci, with DRB1 alleles having the most associated TCRs and HLA-C alleles having the fewest. When HLA alleles, especially DR and DQ, strongly co-occurred, attributing TCR associations to individual alleles was difficult. Because HLA typing was missing for some donors at each locus, association tests included only the typed subset. The presence/absence analyses assumed that sequencing depth was roughly uniform across donors, and that assumption may not be true. A later genetic analysis reported fewer N-insertions in productive TCRs among donors in an Asian-associated ancestry cluster than the approximately 670-donor mean. In both the original and validation cohorts, the classifier was reported to diagnose cytomegalovirus status with high specificity and sensitivity. In a later analysis, HLA-associated TCR beta chains showed more clonal expansion and lower generation probabilities than non-associated chains that were equally common. It was suggested by the authors that the approach could potentially be generalized to other disease states and immunological phenotypes. This cohort had only TCR beta chains sequenced, and the lack of alpha or paired-chain data limited which features could be detected. A later analysis found that most CMV-associated TCR beta chains appeared HLA-restricted, with HLA associations seemingly driven largely by CMV exposure. In a later analysis, several top co-occurrence clusters were reported to appear linked to parvovirus B19, influenza, CMV and Epstein-Barr virus. In vitro tests confirmed that three of the cytomegalovirus-associated TCR beta chains recognize cytomegalovirus antigens. CMV serostatus was the only immune exposure information available for the cohort. A further reported finding was that TCR beta sequences accurately predicted the HLA-A and HLA-B alleles for most subjects in the first cohort. Because counts were too low, seventeen rarely observed V segments, including chromosome 9 orphons, were left out of the earlier analysis of about 620 of the donors. Linkage disequilibrium might explain the correlated functional status among segregating V segments, but an unknown experimental factor could not be ruled out. In the study, about 150 TCR beta chains were listed as associated with cytomegalovirus.

Specimen: PBMCs. This sequence originates from a man between 25 and 39 years old in good health and CMV-seropositive.

In nucleotides, the sequence is TGTGCCAGCAGTTTTCGGACAGGGATCCACGAGCAGTACTTC. Translated, this is CASSFRTGIHEQYF. The chain links TRBV5-5 with TRBJ2-7, and 8 junction bases match TRBD1. Unmatched junction bases come to 9, with V trimmed by 5 bases and J by 5 bases. The CDR3 runs 14 amino acids, cysteine and phenylalanine included. Of the read, only the CDR3 DNA is kept; its 42 bases are in frame from base 1. The germline V gene (reference sequence) specifies SGHKS as CDR1 and YYEKEE as CDR2.